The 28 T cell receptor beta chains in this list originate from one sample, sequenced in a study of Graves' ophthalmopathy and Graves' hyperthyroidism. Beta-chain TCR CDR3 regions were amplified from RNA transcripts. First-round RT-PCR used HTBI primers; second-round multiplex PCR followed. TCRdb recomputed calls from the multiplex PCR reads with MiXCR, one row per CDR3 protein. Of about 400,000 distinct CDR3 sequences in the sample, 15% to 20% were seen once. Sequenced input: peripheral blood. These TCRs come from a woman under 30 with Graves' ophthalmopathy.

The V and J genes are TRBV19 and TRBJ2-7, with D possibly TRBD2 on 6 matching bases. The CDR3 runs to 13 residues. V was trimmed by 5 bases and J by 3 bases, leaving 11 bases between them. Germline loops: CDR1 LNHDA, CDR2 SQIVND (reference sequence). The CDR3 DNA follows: TGTGCCAGTAGTGCGGGACCGCTCTACGAGCAGTACTTC. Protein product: CASSAGPLYEQYF.

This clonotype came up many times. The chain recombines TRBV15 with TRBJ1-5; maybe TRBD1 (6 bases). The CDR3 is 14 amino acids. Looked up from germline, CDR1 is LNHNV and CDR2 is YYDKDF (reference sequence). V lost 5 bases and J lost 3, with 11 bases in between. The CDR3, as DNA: TGTGCCACCAGCCGGGACACCGACAATCAGCCCCAGCATTTT. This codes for CATSRDTDNQPQHF.

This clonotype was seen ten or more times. CDR3 sequence: CASSPGQTEYYGYTF. CDR3 coding DNA: TGTGCCAGCAGTCCGGGACAGACTGAGTATTATGGCTACACCTTC. This chain links TRBV6-2 or TRBV6-3 with TRBJ1-2, with TRBD1 matching over 7 bases. Germline V gene lookup returns CDR1 MNHEY and CDR2 SVGEGT. The CDR3 is 15 residues long. V gave up 5 bases and J gave up 5 bases; unmatched junction bases: 11.

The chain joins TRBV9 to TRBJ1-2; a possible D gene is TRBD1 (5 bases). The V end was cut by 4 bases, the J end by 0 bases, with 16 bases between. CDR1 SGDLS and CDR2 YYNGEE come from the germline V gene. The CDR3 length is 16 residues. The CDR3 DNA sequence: TGTGCCAGCAGCCTCCCCCTGGGGGGGGCTAACTATGGCTACACCTTC. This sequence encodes CASSLPLGGANYGYTF.

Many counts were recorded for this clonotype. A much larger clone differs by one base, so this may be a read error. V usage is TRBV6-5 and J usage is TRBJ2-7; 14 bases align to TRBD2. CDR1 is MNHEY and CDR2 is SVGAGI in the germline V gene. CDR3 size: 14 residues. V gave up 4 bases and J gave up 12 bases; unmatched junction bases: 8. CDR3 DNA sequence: TGTGCCAGCAGTTCCGGACTAGCGGGAGGAGTGCGGTACTTC. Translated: CASSSGLAGGVRYF.

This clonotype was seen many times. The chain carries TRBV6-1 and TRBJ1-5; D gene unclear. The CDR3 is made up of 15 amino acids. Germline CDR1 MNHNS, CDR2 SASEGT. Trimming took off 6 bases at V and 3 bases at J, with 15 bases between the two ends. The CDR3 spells CASSDFWTTNQPQHF. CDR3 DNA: TGTGCCAGCAGCGATTTTTGGACCACCAATCAGCCCCAGCATTTT.

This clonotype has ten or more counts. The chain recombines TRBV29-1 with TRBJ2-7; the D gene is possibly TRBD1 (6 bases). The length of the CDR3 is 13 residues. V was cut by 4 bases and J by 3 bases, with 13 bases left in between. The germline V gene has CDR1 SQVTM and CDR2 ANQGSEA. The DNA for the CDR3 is TGCAGCGTTGCCGCAGGGGTAGGCTACGAGCAGTACTTC. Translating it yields CSVAAGVGYEQYF.

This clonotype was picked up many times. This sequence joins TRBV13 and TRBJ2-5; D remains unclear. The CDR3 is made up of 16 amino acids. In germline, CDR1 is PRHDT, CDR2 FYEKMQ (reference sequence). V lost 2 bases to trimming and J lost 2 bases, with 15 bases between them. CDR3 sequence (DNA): TGTGCCAGCAGCTTACCGTCCCAAAGCGAGCAAGAGACCCAGTACTTC. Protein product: CASSLPSQSEQETQYF.

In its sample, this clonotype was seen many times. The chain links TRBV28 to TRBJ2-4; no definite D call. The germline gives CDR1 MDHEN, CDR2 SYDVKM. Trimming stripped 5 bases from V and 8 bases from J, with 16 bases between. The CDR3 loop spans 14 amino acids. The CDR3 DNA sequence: TGTGCCAGCAGTCCCCCGACCGCATCGGACATTCAGTACTTC. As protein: CASSPPTASDIQYF.

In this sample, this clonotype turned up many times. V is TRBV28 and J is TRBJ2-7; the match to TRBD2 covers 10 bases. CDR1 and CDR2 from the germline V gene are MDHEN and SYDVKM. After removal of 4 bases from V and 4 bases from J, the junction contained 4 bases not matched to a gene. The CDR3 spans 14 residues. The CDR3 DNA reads TGTGCCAGCAGTTATATACTAGCGGGGTACGAGCAGTACTTC. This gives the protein CASSYILAGYEQYF.

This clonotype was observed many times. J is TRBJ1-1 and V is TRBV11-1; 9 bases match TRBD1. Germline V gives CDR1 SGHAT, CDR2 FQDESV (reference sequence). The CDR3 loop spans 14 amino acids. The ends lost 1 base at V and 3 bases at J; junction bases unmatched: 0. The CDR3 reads CASSLGDRDTEAFF. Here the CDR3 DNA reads TGTGCCAGCAGCTTAGGGGACAGGGACACTGAAGCTTTCTTT.

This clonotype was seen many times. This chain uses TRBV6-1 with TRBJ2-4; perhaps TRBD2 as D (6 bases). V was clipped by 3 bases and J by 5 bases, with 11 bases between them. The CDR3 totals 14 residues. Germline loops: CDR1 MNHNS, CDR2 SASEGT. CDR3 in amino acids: CASSDLAAENIQYF. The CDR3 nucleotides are TGTGCCAGCAGTGATTTAGCGGCAGAAAACATTCAGTACTTC.

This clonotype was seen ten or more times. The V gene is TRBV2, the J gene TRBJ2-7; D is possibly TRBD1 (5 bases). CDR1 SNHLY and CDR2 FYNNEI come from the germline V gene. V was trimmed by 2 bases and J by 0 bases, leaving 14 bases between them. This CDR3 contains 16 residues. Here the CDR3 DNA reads TGTGCCAGCAGTGAAATTTTCAGGGTGGGCTCCTACGAGCAGTACTTC. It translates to CASSEIFRVGSYEQYF.

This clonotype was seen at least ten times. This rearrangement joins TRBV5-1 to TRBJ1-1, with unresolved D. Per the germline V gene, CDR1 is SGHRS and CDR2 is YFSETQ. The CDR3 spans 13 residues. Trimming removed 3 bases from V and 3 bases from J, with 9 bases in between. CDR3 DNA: TGCGCCAGCAGCTGGGGTTTTGACACTGAAGCTTTCTTT. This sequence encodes CASSWGFDTEAFF.

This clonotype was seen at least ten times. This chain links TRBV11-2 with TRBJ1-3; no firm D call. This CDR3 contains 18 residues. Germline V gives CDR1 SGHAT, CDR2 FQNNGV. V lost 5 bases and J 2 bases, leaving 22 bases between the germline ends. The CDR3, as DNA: TGTGCCAGCAGCCCGTACCTTACCGGGCCTAGCACTGGAAACACCATATATTTT. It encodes CASSPYLTGPSTGNTIYF.

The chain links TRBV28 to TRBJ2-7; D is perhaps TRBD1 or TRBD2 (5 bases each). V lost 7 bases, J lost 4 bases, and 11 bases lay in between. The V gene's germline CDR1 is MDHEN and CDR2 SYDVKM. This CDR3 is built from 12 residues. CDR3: CASTRGGYEQYF. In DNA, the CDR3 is TGTGCCAGCACGAGGGGCGGGTACGAGCAGTACTTC.

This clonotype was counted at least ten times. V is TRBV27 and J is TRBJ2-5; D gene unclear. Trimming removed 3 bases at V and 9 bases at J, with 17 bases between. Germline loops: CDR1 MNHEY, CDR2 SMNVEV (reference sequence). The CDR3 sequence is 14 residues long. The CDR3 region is CASSFSSEPGPQYF. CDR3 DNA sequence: TGTGCCAGCAGTTTTTCTTCTGAGCCTGGGCCCCAGTACTTC.

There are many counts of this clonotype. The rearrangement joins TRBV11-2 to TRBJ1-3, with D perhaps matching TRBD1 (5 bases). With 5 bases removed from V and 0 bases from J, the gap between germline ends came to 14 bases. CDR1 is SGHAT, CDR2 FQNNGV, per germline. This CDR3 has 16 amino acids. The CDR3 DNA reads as TGTGCCAGCAGCCCCTGGAGGGACTCCTCTGGAAACACCATATATTTT. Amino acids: CASSPWRDSSGNTIYF. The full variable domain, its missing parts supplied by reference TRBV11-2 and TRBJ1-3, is EAGVAQSPRYKIIEKRQSVAFWCNPISGHATLYWYQQILGQGPKLLIQFQNNGVVDDSQLPKDRFSAERLKGVDSTLKIQPAKLEDSAVYLCASSPWRDSSGNTIYFGEGSWLTVV.

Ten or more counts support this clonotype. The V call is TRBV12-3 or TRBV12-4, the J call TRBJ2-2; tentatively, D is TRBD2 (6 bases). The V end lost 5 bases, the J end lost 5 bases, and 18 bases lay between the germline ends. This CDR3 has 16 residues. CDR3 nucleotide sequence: TGTGCCAGCAGTCCTCAAGGGGCGCGGGATACCGGGGAGCTGTTTTTT. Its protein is CASSPQGARDTGELFF.

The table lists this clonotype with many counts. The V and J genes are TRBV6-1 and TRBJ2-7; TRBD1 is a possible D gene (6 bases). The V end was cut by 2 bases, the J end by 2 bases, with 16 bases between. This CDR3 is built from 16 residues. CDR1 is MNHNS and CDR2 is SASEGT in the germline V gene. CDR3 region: CASSENAGQSTYEQYF. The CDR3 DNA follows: TGTGCCAGCAGTGAAAATGCTGGACAGTCTACCTACGAGCAGTACTTC.

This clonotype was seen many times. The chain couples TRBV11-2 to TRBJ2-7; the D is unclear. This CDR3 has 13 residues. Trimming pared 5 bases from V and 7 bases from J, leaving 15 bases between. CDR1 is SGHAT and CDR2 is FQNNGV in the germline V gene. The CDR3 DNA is TGTGCCAGCAGCGACAACCGGGCACGGGAGCAGTACTTC. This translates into CASSDNRAREQYF.

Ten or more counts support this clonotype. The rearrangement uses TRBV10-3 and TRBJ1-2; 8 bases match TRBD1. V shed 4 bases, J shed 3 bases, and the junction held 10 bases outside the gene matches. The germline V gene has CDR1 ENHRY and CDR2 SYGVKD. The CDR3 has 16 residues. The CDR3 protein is CAISGEGTGAHYGYTF. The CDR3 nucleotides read TGTGCCATCAGTGGCGAAGGGACAGGAGCCCACTATGGCTACACCTTC.

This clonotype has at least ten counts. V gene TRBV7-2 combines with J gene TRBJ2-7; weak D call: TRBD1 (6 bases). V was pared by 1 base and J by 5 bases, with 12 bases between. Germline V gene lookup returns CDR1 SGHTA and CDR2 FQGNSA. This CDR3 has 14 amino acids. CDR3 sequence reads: CASSLEGGDHEQYF. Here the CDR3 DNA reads TGTGCCAGCAGCTTAGAAGGGGGAGACCACGAGCAGTACTTC.

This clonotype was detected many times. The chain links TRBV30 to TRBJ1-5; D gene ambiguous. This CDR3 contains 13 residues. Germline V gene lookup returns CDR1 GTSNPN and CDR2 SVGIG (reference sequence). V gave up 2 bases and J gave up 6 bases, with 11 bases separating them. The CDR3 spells CAWSTGLGQPQHF. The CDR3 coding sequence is TGTGCCTGGAGTACCGGACTGGGTCAGCCCCAGCATTTT.

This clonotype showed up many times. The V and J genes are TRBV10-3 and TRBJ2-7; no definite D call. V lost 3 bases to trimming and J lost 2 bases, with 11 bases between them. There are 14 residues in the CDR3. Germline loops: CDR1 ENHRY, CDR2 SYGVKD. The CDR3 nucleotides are TGTGCCATCAGTGACGACAAGAACACCTACGAGCAGTACTTC. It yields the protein CAISDDKNTYEQYF.

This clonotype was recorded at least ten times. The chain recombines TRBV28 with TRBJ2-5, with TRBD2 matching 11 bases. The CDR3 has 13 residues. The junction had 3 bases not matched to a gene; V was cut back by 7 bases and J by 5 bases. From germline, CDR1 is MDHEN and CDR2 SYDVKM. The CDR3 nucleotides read TGTGCCAGCATCACTAGCGGGAGCGAGACCCAGTACTTC. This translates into CASITSGSETQYF.

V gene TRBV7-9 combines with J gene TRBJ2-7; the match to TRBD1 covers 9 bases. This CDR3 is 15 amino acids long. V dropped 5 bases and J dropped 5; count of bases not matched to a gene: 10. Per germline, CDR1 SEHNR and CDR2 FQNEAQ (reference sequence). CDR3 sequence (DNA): TGTGCCAGCAGCCAATGGACAGGGGACGGCGACGAGCAGTACTTC. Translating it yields CASSQWTGDGDEQYF. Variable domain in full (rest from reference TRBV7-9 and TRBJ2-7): DTGVSQNPRHKITKRGQNVTFRCDPISEHNRLYWYRQTLGQGPEFLTYFQNEAQLEKSRLLSDRFSAERPKGSFSTLEIQRTEQGDSAMYLCASSQWTGDGDEQYFGPGTRLTVT.

The CDR3 DNA is TGTGCCTGGAGTGTAGGAGCTAGCGCCTTACAAGAGACCCAGTACTTC. Its translation: CAWSVGASALQETQYF. The rearrangement uses TRBV30 and TRBJ2-5; D is perhaps TRBD2 (6 bases). This CDR3 has 16 residues. Germline loops: CDR1 GTSNPN, CDR2 SVGIG (reference sequence). V was cut by 0 bases and J by 2 bases, with 16 bases left in between.